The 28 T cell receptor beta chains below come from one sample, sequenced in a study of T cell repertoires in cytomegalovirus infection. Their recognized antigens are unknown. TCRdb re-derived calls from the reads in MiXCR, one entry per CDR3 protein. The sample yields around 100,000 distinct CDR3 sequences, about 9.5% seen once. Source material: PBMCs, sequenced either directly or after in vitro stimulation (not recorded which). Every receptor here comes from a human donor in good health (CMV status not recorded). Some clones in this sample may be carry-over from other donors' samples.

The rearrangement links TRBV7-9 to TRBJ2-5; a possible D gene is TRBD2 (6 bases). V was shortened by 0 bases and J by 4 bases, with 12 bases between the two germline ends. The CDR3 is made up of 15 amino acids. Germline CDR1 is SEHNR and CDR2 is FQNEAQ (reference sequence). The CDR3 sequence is CASSLAGGFLETQYF. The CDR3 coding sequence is TGTGCCAGCAGCTTAGCGGGAGGTTTTTTAGAGACCCAGTACTTC.

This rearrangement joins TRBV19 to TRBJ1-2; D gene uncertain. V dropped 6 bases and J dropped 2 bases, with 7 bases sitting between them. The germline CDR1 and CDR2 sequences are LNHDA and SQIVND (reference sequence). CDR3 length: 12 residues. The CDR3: CASRMDNYGYTF. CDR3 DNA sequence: TGTGCCAGTAGGATGGACAACTATGGCTACACCTTC.

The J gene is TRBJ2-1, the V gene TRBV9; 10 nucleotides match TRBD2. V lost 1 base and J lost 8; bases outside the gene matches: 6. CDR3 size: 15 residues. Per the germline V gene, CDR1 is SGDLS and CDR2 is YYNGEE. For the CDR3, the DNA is TGTGCCAGCAGCGTATGGGCTAGCGGGAGCGATGAGCAGTTCTTC. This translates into CASSVWASGSDEQFF.

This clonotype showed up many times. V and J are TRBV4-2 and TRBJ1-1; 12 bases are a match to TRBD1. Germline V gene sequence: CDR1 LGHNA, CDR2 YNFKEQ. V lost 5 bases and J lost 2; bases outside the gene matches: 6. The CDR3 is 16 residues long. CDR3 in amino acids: CASSYAGTGGNTEAFF. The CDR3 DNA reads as TGTGCCAGCAGCTACGCCGGGACAGGGGGCAACACTGAAGCTTTCTTT.

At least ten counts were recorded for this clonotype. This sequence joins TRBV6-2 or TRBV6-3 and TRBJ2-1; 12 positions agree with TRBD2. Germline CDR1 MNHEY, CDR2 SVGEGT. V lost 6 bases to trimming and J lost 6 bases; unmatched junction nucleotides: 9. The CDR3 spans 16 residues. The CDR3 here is CASRTRSSGRGNEQFF. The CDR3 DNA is TGTGCCAGCAGGACGAGATCTAGCGGGAGGGGCAATGAGCAGTTCTTC.

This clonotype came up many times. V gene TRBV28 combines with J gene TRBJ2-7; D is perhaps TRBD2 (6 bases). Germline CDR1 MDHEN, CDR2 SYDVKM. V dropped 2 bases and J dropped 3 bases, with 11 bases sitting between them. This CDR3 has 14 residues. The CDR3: CASSLEDYSYEQYF. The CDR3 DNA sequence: TGTGCCAGCAGTTTAGAGGACTACAGCTACGAGCAGTACTTC.

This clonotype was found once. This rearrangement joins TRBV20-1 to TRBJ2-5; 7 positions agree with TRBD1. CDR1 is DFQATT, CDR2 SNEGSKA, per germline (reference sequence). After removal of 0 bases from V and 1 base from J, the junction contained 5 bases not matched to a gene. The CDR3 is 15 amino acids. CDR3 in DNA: TGCAGTGCTAGAGACCCACAGGGGTCCCAAGAGACCCAGTACTTC. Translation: CSARDPQGSQETQYF.

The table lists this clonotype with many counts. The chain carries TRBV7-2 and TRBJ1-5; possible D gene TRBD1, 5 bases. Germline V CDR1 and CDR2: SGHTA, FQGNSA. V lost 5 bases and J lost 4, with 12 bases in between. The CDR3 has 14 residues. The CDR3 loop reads CASSPGADNQPQHF. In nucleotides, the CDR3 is TGTGCCAGCAGCCCCGGGGCAGATAATCAGCCCCAGCATTTT. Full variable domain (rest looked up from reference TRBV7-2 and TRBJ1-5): GAGVSQSPSNKVTEKGKDVELRCDPISGHTALYWYRQSLGQGLEFLIYFQGNSAPDKSGLPSDRFSAERTGGSVSTLTIQRTQQEDSAVYLCASSPGADNQPQHFGDGTRLSIL.

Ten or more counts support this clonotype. This chain's CDR3 is CASSPLEVMNTEAFF. Written as DNA, the CDR3 is TGTGCCAGCTCACCCTTGGAGGTAATGAACACTGAAGCTTTCTTT. The rearrangement uses TRBV7-2 and TRBJ1-1, with D hard to call. CDR3 size: 15 residues. Germline assignment: CDR1 SGHTA and CDR2 FQGNSA. Trimming pared 8 bases from V and 0 bases from J, leaving 16 bases between.

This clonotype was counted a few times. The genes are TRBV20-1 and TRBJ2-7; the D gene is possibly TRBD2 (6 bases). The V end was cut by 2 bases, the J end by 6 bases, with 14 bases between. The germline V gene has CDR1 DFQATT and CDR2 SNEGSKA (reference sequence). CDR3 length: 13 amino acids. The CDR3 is CSARWRDGGEQYF. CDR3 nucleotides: TGCAGTGCTAGATGGCGGGACGGCGGCGAGCAGTACTTC.

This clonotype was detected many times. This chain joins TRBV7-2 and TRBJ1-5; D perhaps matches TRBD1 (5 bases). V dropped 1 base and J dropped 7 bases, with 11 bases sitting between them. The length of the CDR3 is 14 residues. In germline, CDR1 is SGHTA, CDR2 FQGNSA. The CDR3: CASSLGGLGQPQHF. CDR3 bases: TGTGCCAGCAGCTTAGGGGGCCTGGGCCAGCCCCAGCATTTT.

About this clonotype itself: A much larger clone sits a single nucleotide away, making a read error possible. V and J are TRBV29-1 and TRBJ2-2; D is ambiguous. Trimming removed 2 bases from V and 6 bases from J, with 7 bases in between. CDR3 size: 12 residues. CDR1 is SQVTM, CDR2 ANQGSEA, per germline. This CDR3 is CSVEMGSGELFF. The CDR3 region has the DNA TGCAGCGTTGAAATGGGTTCCGGGGAGCTGTTTTTT.

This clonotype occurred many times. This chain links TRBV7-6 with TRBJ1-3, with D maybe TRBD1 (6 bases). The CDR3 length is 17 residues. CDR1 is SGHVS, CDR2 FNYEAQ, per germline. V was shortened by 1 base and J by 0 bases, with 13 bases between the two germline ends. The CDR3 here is CASSLGGAGASGNTIYF. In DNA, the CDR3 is TGTGCCAGCAGCTTAGGTGGTGCGGGGGCCTCTGGAAACACCATATATTTT.

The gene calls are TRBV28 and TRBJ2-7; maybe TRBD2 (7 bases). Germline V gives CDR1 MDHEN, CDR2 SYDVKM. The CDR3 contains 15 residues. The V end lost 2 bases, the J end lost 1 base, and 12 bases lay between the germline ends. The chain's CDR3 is CASSLGGARSYEQYF. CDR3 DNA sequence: TGTGCCAGCAGTTTAGGGGGGGCCCGGTCCTACGAGCAGTACTTC.

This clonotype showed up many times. This chain's CDR3 is CASSYSEVRSRQHSGEYV. Written as DNA, the CDR3 is TGTGCCAGCAGTTACTCGGAGGTTAGGAGTCGGCAACACTCCGGAGAGTACGTC. The chain links TRBV6-2 or TRBV6-3 to TRBJ2-7; TRBD2 might be the D (5 bases). The V end lost 0 bases, the J end lost 11 bases, and 29 bases lay between the germline ends. There are 18 residues in the CDR3. Germline values: CDR1 MNHEY, CDR2 SVGEGT.

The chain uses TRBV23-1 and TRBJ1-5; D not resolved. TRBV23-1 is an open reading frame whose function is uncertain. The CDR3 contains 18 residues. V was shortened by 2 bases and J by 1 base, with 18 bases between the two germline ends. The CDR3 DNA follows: TGCGCCAGCAGTCAACGTATCGCGGGAGACCAGAGCAATCAGCCCCAGCATTTT. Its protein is CASSQRIAGDQSNQPQHF.

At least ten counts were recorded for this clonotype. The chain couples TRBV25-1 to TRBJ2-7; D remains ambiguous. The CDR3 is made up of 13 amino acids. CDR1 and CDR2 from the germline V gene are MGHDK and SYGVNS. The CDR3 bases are TGTGCGACCGACTTTTGGTCCTCCTACGAGCAGTACTTC. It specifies CATDFWSSYEQYF.

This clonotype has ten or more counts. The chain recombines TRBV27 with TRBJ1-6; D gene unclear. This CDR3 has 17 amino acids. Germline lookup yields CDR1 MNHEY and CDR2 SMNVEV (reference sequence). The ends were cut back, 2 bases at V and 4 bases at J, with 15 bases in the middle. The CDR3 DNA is TGTGCCAGCAGTTTAAAAGGCTACGGGGATTATAATTCACCCCTCCACTTT. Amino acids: CASSLKGYGDYNSPLHF.

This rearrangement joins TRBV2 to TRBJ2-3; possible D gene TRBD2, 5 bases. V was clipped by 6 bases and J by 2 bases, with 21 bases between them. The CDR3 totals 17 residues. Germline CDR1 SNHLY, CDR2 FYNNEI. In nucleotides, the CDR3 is TGTGCCAGCAGGACCCCCCTGAGGGAACGAGTCACAGATACGCAGTATTTT. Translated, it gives CASRTPLRERVTDTQYF. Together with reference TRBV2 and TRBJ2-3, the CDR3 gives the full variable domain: EPEVTQTPSHQVTQMGQEVILRCVPISNHLYFYWYRQILGQKVEFLVSFYNNEISEKSEIFDDQFSVERPDGSNFTLKIRSTKLEDSAMYFCASRTPLRERVTDTQYFGPGTRLTVL.

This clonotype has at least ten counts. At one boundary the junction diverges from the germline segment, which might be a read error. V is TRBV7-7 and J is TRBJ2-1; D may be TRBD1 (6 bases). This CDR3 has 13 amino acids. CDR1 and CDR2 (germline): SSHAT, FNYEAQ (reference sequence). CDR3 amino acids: CASSPGERSEQFF. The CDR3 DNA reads TGTGCTAGCAGCCCAGGGGAGCGTTCTGAGCAGTTCTTC.

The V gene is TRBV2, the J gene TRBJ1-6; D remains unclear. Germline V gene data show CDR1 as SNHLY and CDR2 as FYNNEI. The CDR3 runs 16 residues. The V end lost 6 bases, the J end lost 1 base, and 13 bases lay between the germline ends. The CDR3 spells CASRPDGVSYNSPLHF. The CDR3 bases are TGTGCCAGCAGACCCGATGGGGTGTCCTATAATTCACCCCTCCACTTT.

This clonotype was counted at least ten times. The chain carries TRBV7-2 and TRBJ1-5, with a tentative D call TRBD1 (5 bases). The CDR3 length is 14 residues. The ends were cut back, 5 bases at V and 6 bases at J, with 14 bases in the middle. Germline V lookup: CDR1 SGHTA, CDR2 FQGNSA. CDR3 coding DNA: TGTGCCAGCAGCCTAGGGACGGGCTCTCAGCCCCAGCATTTT. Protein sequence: CASSLGTGSQPQHF.

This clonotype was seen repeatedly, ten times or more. The DNA for the CDR3 is TGTGCCAGCAGCTGGACGAGTTTGGGTCATGAGCAGTTCTTC. It translates to CASSWTSLGHEQFF. The chain carries TRBV7-2 and TRBJ2-1; D is unresolved. From germline, CDR1 is SGHTA and CDR2 FQGNSA. Trimming shortened V by 4 bases and J by 8 bases, and 15 bases separated the two germline ends. This CDR3 has 14 amino acids.

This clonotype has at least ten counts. The CDR3 loop reads CASRSDEGGYTF. CDR3 sequence (DNA): TGTGCCAGCAGGTCGGATGAGGGTGGCTACACCTTC. The chain carries TRBV7-2 and TRBJ1-2; D remains ambiguous. The CDR3 covers 12 residues. Germline V gives CDR1 SGHTA, CDR2 FQGNSA. Trimming left V 6 bases short and J 7 bases short, with 12 bases between. Full variable domain (outside the CDR3, taken from reference TRBV7-2 and TRBJ1-2): GAGVSQSPSNKVTEKGKDVELRCDPISGHTALYWYRQSLGQGLEFLIYFQGNSAPDKSGLPSDRFSAERTGGSVSTLTIQRTQQEDSAVYLCASRSDEGGYTFGSGTRLTVV.

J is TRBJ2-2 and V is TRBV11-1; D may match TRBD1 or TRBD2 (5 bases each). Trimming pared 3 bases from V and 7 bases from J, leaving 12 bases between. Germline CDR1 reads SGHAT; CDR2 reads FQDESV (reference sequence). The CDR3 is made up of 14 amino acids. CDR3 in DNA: TGTGCCAGCAGCTTTACGGGACGAGTCGGGGAGCTGTTTTTT. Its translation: CASSFTGRVGELFF.

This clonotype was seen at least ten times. DNA for the CDR3: TGTGCCAGCAGTACGGGACAGGGGGCACTCCAAGAGACCCAGTACTTC. This encodes CASSTGQGALQETQYF. This chain connects TRBV7-9 to TRBJ2-5; 12 positions match TRBD1. V shed 6 bases, J shed 1 base, and the junction held 6 bases outside the gene matches. Germline-derived CDR1 and CDR2 are SEHNR and FQNEAQ (reference sequence). There are 16 residues in the CDR3.

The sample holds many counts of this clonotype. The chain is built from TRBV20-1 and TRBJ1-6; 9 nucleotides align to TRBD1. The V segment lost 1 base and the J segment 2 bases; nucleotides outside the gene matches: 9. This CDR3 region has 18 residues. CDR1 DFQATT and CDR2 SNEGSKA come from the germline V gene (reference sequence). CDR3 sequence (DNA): TGCAGTGCTAGAGTCGGGACAGGGCTTAACGCCTATAATTCACCCCTCCACTTT. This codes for CSARVGTGLNAYNSPLHF.

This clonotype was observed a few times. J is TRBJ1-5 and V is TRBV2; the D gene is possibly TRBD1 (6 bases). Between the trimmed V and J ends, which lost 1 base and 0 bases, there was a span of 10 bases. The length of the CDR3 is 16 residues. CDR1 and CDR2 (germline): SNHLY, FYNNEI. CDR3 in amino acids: CASSEGQGNSNQPQHF. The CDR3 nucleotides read TGTGCCAGCAGTGAAGGGCAGGGGAATAGCAATCAGCCCCAGCATTTT.